This is a list of T cell receptor beta chains from one sample in a study of beta chain features in type 1 diabetes. Profiled with immunoSEQ multiplex PCR; TCRdb holds only in-frame clones, not every one. The sample carries about 270,000 clones, 11% to 15% recorded once. The material sequenced was naive CD4+ T cells from blood. These receptors were obtained from a woman aged 35 to 49 in good health. Both conserved end residues are part of each CDR3. Where a row states a size, it is once, few, many or the class of an expanded clone; other rows omit it.

v_call	clone_size	j_call	cdr3_aa
TRBV19	few	TRBJ1-2	CASEDGQGPYGYTF
TRBV5-1	NA	TRBJ1-3	CASSLLSQASSGNTIYF
TRBV7-9	NA	TRBJ2-7	CASSAWGTTYEQYF
TRBV5-4	few	TRBJ2-5	CASSNGRRQETQYF
TRBV19	NA	TRBJ2-7	CASSRWTSGSYEQYF
TRBV13	few	TRBJ2-1	CASSFHAGGVGGNEQFF
TRBV7-2	NA	TRBJ2-3	CASSSSRATDTQYF
TRBV18	NA	TRBJ1-2	CASSRPGQGDYGYTF
TRBV7-2	NA	TRBJ1-5	CASSLTGSNQPQHF
TRBV2	NA	TRBJ1-5	CASRMGALAQPQHF
TRBV23-1	many	TRBJ2-2	CASISGGQPGELFF
TRBV9	NA	TRBJ2-2	CASSVVWGGTGELFF
TRBV10-3	few	TRBJ2-5	CAIRPNREGTQYF
TRBV5-1	NA	TRBJ2-7	CASSLTGVEAYEQYF
TRBV5-1	NA	TRBJ1-3	CASSERSGNTIYF
TRBV7-2	few	TRBJ2-3	CASSQTGGADTQYF
TRBV5-1	NA	TRBJ1-1	CASSLDGSGGTEAFF
TRBV5-1	few	TRBJ2-2	CASSFTGGHGELFF
TRBV19	NA	TRBJ2-1	CASTLAGAYYNEQFF
TRBV4-1	NA	TRBJ1-2	CASSQVRPGQDYGYTF
TRBV5-1	NA	TRBJ2-7	CASSSGQGGDEQYF
TRBV25-1	NA	TRBJ1-1	CASSEYSQTEAFF
TRBV19	NA	TRBJ2-7	CASSGWPQVYEQYF
TRBV11-2	few	TRBJ2-3	CASSLLQGATTDTQYF
TRBV5-4	NA	TRBJ2-1	CASSPLSSYNEQFF
TRBV5-1	few	TRBJ1-1	CASSLLPGTANTEAFF
TRBV13	NA	TRBJ1-1	CASSSSFFDRNTEAFF
TRBV5-1	few	TRBJ1-1	CASSFLAGNTAEAFF
TRBV2	NA	TRBJ1-5	CASSGRARNQPQHF
TRBV6-6	few	TRBJ1-5	CASSRRQYSNQPQHF
TRBV29-1	NA	TRBJ1-2	CSASEGQVNYGYTF
TRBV6-5	NA	TRBJ2-3	CASTGQGEDTQYF
TRBV2	NA	TRBJ1-4	CASRTGTGGEKLFF
TRBV5-1	few	TRBJ1-1	CASSLTEGINTEAFF
TRBV9	few	TRBJ1-2	CASSAQRQVNYGYTF
TRBV11-3	NA	TRBJ1-2	CASSLTGPANYGYTF
TRBV6-5	NA	TRBJ2-7	CASRNRDRVPQYF
TRBV10-2	NA	TRBJ2-7	CASRHSPEEQYF
TRBV4-1	few	TRBJ1-2	CASSQDRGSYGYTF
TRBV29-1	few	TRBJ2-3	CSVGDSDTQYF
TRBV27	NA	TRBJ2-1	CASRRDSFNEQFF
TRBV9	NA	TRBJ1-3	CASSVASSGNTIYF
TRBV6-5	NA	TRBJ2-1	CASSSAHNEQFF
TRBV6-4	once	TRBJ1-6	CASRENRGSTSSPLHF